This TCR beta chain was profiled in a study of blood T cell repertoires in COVID-19. Germline V lookup: CDR1 SGHDT, CDR2 YYEEEE. V gave up 3 bases and J gave up 3 bases; unmatched junction bases: 1. The CDR3 contains 13 residues. Clones were sequenced by immunoSEQ multiplex PCR, and TCRdb holds only the in-frame ones, with some missing. Among about 240,000 clones listed, around 90% were seen once. This clone turned up a few times. Other nucleotide sequences in the sample specify the same CDR3. Sample: peripheral blood. This receptor was obtained from a woman aged 30 to 39 with acute or convalescent COVID-19. The rearrangement joins TRBV5-6 to TRBJ2-7; 9 nucleotides line up with TRBD1. The CDR3 reads CASSWDRDYEQYF. CDR3 nucleotide sequence: TGTGCCAGCAGCTGGGACAGGGACTACGAGCAGTACTTC.